The T cell receptor (beta chain) under discussion was sequenced for a study of response to subunit inactivated influenza vaccine. Study-wide results and limits: Few additional T cells are recruited per seasonal influenza vaccination, authors suggested.

MiXCR was run by TCRdb on the RT-PCR reads, yielding one entry per CDR3 protein. The sample comprises more than 700,000 distinct CDR3 sequences, approximately 21% of which are singletons, and 10% to 13% rests with the top ten. With regard to this clonotype: The antigen is not known.

The V and J ends lost 3 bases and 8 bases, in that order; junction bases with no gene match: 7. Germline CDR1 KGHSH, CDR2 LQKENI. The CDR3 spans 14 residues. The sequencing here drew on PBMCs from blood, taken roughly 5 days after vaccination. The chain uses TRBV18 and TRBJ1-2, with 9 bases that match TRBD1. This receptor was identified in a man over 45 who received an inactivated influenza vaccine. CDR3 coding DNA: TGTGCCAGCTCACCCGGGACAGGGACGCGAGGCTACACCTTC. This gives the protein CASSPGTGTRGYTF.